The clone carrying this T cell receptor (beta chain) was found a few times. No antigen is known for it. The record originates from a study of T cells after yellow fever vaccination. Study as a whole: The fractions with low cell numbers were processed using SMART-Seq v4 Ultra Low Input. Study-level findings and limits: A small share of clonotypes appeared in both CD4 and CD8 compartments.

The germline CDR1 and CDR2 sequences are MNHNY and SVGAGI (reference sequence). The CDR3 is 14 residues long. With 2 bases removed from V and 1 base from J, the gap between germline ends came to 6 bases. In making TCR cDNA, 5'RACE template switching added a universal primer site and UMIs to it. TCRdb processed the 5' RACE reads anew with MiXCR; each CDR3 protein has one entry. The data hold a few hundred thousand distinct CDR3 sequences, with roughly 4.3% observed a single time. The chain is built from TRBV6-6 and TRBJ2-4; unclear D gene. This TCR was recovered from a young man who received the YFV17D yellow fever vaccine. The starting material was PBMCs, obtained 5 days after the yellow fever booster vaccination. The CDR3 loop reads CASSYGDAKNIQYF. Written as DNA, the CDR3 is TGTGCCAGCAGTTACGGTGACGCCAAAAACATTCAGTACTTC.